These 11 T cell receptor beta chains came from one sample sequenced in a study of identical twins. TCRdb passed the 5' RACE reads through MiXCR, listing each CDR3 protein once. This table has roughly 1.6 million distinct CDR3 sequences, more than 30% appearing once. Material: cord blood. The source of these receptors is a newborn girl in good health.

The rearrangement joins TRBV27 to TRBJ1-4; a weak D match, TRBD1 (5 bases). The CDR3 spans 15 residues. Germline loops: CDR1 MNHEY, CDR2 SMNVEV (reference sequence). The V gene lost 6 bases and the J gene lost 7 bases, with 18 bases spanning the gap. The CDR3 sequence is CASRPGLRVSEKLFF. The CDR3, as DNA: TGTGCCAGCAGGCCAGGGTTGAGAGTAAGTGAAAAACTGTTTTTT.

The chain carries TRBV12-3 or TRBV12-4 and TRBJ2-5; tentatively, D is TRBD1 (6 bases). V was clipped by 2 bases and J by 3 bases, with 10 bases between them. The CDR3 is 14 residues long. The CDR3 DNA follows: TGTGCCAGCAGTTTAATGGGGGCTGAAGAGACCCAGTACTTC. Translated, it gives CASSLMGAEETQYF.

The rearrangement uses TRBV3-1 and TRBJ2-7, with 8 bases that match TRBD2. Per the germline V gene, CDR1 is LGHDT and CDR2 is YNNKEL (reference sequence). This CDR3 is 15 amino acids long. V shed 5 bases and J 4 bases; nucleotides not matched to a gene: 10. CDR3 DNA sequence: TGTGCCAGCAGCACCCTGGGACTAGTTCCTTACGAGCAGTACTTC. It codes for CASSTLGLVPYEQYF.

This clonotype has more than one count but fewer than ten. In DNA, the CDR3 is TGCGCCAGCAGTCGCTCGGGACTGATTAACTATGGCTACACCTTC. It translates to CASSRSGLINYGYTF. The chain links TRBV10-2 to TRBJ1-2; tentatively, D is TRBD1 (5 bases). This CDR3 is built from 15 residues. Trimming removed 5 bases from V and 1 base from J, with 14 bases in between. Germline assignment: CDR1 WSHSY and CDR2 SAAADI.

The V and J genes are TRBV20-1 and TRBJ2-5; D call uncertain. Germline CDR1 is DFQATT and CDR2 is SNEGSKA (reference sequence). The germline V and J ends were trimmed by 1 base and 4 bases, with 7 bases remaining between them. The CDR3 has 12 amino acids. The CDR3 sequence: CSARAAVETQYF. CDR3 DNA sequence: TGCAGTGCTAGAGCGGCCGTAGAGACCCAGTACTTC.

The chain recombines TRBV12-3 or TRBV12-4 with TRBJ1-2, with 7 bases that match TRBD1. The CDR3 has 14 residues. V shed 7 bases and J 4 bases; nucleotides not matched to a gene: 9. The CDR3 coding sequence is TGTGCCAGCACCGGGGACAGTGGAGTCTATGGCTACACCTTC. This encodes CASTGDSGVYGYTF.

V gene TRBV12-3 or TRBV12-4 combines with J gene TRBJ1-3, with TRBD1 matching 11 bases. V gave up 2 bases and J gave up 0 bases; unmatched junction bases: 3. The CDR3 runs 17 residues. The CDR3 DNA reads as TGTGCCAGCAGTTTATGGACAGGGGGCAACTCTGGAAACACCATATATTTT. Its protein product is CASSLWTGGNSGNTIYF.

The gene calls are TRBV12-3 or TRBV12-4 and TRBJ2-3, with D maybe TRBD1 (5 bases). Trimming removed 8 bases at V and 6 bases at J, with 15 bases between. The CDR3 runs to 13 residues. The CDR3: CASASSGADTQYF. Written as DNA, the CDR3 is TGTGCCAGCGCGTCCAGTGGGGCGGATACGCAGTATTTT.

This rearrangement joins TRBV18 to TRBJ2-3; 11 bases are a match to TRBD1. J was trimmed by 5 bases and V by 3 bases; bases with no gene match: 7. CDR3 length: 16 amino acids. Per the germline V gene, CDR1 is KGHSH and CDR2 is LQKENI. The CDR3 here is CASSPRDRGLEDTQYF. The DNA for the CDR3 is TGTGCCAGCTCACCTAGGGACAGGGGGTTGGAAGATACGCAGTATTTT.

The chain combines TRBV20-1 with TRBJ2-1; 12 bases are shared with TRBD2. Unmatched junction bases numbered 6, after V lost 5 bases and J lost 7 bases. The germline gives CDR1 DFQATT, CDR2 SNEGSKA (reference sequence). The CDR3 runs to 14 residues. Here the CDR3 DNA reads TGCAGTGCTGCCCTAGGACTAGCGGGGAATGAGCAGTTCTTC. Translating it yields CSAALGLAGNEQFF.

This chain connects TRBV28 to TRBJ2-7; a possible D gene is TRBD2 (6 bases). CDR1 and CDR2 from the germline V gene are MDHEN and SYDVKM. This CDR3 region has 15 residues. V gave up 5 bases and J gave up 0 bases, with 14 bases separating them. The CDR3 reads CASSDVAESSYEQYF. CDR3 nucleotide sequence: TGTGCCAGCAGTGATGTAGCGGAAAGCTCCTACGAGCAGTACTTC. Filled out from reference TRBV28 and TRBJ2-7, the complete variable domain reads DVKVTQSSRYLVKRTGEKVFLECVQDMDHENMFWYRQDPGLGLRLIYFSYDVKMKEKGDIPEGYSVSREKKERFSLILESASTNQTSMYLCASSDVAESSYEQYFGPGTRLTVT.